Listed below are T cell receptor beta chains from one sample, sequenced in a study of shared clonotypes between healthy human individuals. This table comes from immunoSEQ multiplex PCR, and its TCRdb copy is limited to in-frame clones, with some not included. The sample includes about 1 million clones, approximately 72% of them seen just once. Input material: memory CD4+ T cells sorted from blood. The receptors stem from a man aged 18-30 years in good health. The conserved cysteine and the conserved F or W are not part of the CDR3 here.

j_call: TRBJ2-2; cdr3_length: 10; v_call: TRBV10-2; cdr3_aa: ASKKGPGELF
j_call: TRBJ2-4; cdr3_length: 14; v_call: TRBV7-2; cdr3_aa: ASSLQTGKGGNIQY
j_call: TRBJ2-2; cdr3_length: 13; v_call: TRBV5-6; cdr3_aa: ASSKQGVDTGELF
j_call: TRBJ2-5; cdr3_length: 14; v_call: TRBV12-5; cdr3_aa: ASGLGTATKIGTQY
j_call: TRBJ1-1; cdr3_length: 13; v_call: TRBV6-5; cdr3_aa: ASSYRRTENTEAF
j_call: TRBJ2-2; cdr3_length: 13; v_call: TRBV11-3; cdr3_aa: ASSPDRGSTGELF
j_call: TRBJ2-7; cdr3_length: 12; v_call: TRBV7-9; cdr3_aa: ASSSNRDRGEQY
j_call: TRBJ1-2; cdr3_length: 13; v_call: TRBV5-1; cdr3_aa: ASSSGTGGNYGYT
j_call: TRBJ2-7; cdr3_length: 13; v_call: TRBV28; cdr3_aa: ASTGLWQGAYEQY
j_call: TRBJ2-3; cdr3_length: 13; v_call: TRBV7-7; cdr3_aa: ASSLGPGETDTQY
j_call: TRBJ2-7; cdr3_length: 12; v_call: TRBV30; cdr3_aa: AWSKFGGDYEQY
j_call: TRBJ2-5; cdr3_length: 11; v_call: TRBV5-1; cdr3_aa: ASTLTREETQY
j_call: TRBJ2-7; cdr3_length: 12; v_call: TRBV7-8; cdr3_aa: ASSLWTGSYEQY
j_call: TRBJ2-2; cdr3_length: 14; v_call: TRBV5-1; cdr3_aa: ASSLQGGAYTGELF
j_call: TRBJ2-1; cdr3_length: 11; v_call: TRBV14; cdr3_aa: ASRGTSYNEQF
j_call: TRBJ1-3; cdr3_length: 13; v_call: TRBV6-5; cdr3_aa: ASIDRRNSGNTIY
j_call: TRBJ2-1; cdr3_length: 9; v_call: TRBV7-9; cdr3_aa: ASSLKSEQF
j_call: TRBJ1-1; cdr3_length: 12; v_call: TRBV6-1; cdr3_aa: ASSDRTANTEAF
j_call: TRBJ1-2; cdr3_length: 10; v_call: TRBV10-3; cdr3_aa: AISEKGYGYT
j_call: TRBJ2-7; cdr3_length: 11; v_call: TRBV7-2; cdr3_aa: ASSRRNSYEQY
j_call: TRBJ2-5; cdr3_length: 11; v_call: TRBV11-3; cdr3_aa: ASSPGQKETQY
j_call: TRBJ2-5; cdr3_length: 11; v_call: TRBV5-1; cdr3_aa: ASSQQPGETQY
j_call: TRBJ2-5; cdr3_length: 10; v_call: TRBV7-2; cdr3_aa: ASRGSAETQY
j_call: TRBJ2-7; cdr3_length: 14; v_call: TRBV21-1; cdr3_aa: ASSPRGGRREYEQY
j_call: TRBJ1-5; cdr3_length: 13; v_call: TRBV30; cdr3_aa: AWKGPGQGNQPQH
j_call: TRBJ1-5; cdr3_length: 16; v_call: TRBV28; cdr3_aa: ASSHPSGTGMGRQPQH